These T cell receptor beta chains were read from a single sample in a study of vaccination and CD4 T cells after COVID-19. TCRdb re-analysed the PCR reads in MiXCR, keeping a single row per CDR3 protein. The sample lists around 8,200 distinct CDR3 sequences, 55% to 75% occurring once. What these receptors recognize is not known. Sequencing used CD4+ T cells from blood, cultured in vitro. Receptors originate from a human donor who had recovered from COVID-19. CDR3s include the opening cysteine and the closing phenylalanine or tryptophan. The D gene is left open where the match is weak. Only some rows state a clone size, as once, few, many or a class for expanded clones.

CASAQGADSLHF | TGCGCCAGCGCTCAGGGGGCGGATTCCCTCCACTTT | TRBJ1-6 | few | TRBD1 | TRBV4-1
CSAITSGARNSPLHF | TGCAGTGCCATTACCTCCGGGGCCCGAAATTCACCCCTCCACTTT | TRBJ1-6 | . | . | TRBV20-1
CATTTGGTDTQYF | TGTGCCACCACCACAGGGGGCACAGATACGCAGTATTTT | TRBJ2-3 | . | TRBD1 | TRBV24-1
CSARKQGNYGYTF | TGCAGTGCTAGAAAACAGGGGAACTATGGCTACACCTTC | TRBJ1-2 | . | TRBD1 | TRBV20-1
CASSSYIGGYTF | TGTGCCAGCAGCTCCTACATCGGCGGCTACACCTTC | TRBJ1-2 | . | . | TRBV7-9
CASSSSSPPPGSIYF | TGTGCCAGCAGCTCCTCTTCCCCGCCCCCCGGGTCCATATATTTT | TRBJ1-3 | . | . | TRBV7-2
CAWSRRTSGSDTQYF | TGTGCCTGGAGTCGTAGGACTAGCGGTTCAGATACGCAGTATTTT | TRBJ2-3 | . | TRBD2 | TRBV30
CSARRAGSTDTQYF | TGCAGTGCTAGGAGGGCGGGTAGCACAGATACGCAGTATTTT | TRBJ2-3 | . | . | TRBV20-1
CASSLGLARGEQYF | TGTGCCAGCAGCTTGGGACTAGCGCGGGGCGAGCAGTACTTC | TRBJ2-7 | . | TRBD2 | TRBV7-8
CASSQVWNTEAFF | TGCGCCAGCAGCCAAGTCTGGAACACTGAAGCTTTCTTT | TRBJ1-1 | . | . | TRBV4-1
CSASDRGHSYEQYF | TGCAGTGCTTCCGACAGGGGCCACTCCTACGAGCAGTACTTC | TRBJ2-7 | . | TRBD1 | TRBV20-1
CASQRGDNNSPLHF | TGTGCCAGCCAACGTGGCGACAATAATTCACCCCTCCACTTT | TRBJ1-6 | large | . | TRBV2
CSARDRETGVTDTQYF | TGCAGTGCTAGAGATCGAGAAACAGGGGTTACAGATACGCAGTATTTT | TRBJ2-3 | . | TRBD1 | TRBV20-1
CASSLVGQLNQPQHF | TGTGCCAGCAGCTTAGTAGGACAGCTCAATCAGCCCCAGCATTTT | TRBJ1-5 | few | . | TRBV7-2
CASSSFAGDTFHEQFF | TGCGCCAGCAGCTCCTTTGCGGGGGATACTTTCCATGAGCAGTTCTTC | TRBJ2-1 | . | TRBD2 | TRBV5-1
CASRGDGNYGYTF | TGTGCCAGCAGAGGGGACGGTAACTATGGCTACACCTTC | TRBJ1-2 | . | . | TRBV2
CSARGDRGAPNYGYTF | TGCAGTGCTAGAGGCGACAGGGGCGCCCCTAACTATGGCTACACCTTC | TRBJ1-2 | . | TRBD1 | TRBV20-1
CASTNGRPYEQYF | TGTGCCAGCACCAATGGTCGGCCCTACGAGCAGTACTTC | TRBJ2-7 | . | . | TRBV6-2/TRBV6-3
CASSWDPGETQYF | TGTGCCAGTAGTTGGGACCCCGGGGAGACCCAGTACTTC | TRBJ2-5 | once | . | TRBV19
CASSGAGGSTDTQYF | TGTGCCAGTAGTGGCGCGGGGGGTAGCACAGATACGCAGTATTTT | TRBJ2-3 | . | TRBD2 | TRBV19
CSASYGGTDTQYF | TGCAGTGCTAGTTACGGAGGGACAGATACGCAGTATTTT | TRBJ2-3 | . | . | TRBV20-1
CSASNFDNNSPLHF | TGCAGTGCTAGTAATTTCGACAACAACTCACCCCTCCACTTT | TRBJ1-6 | few | . | TRBV20-1
CSARTSGTATEAFF | TGCAGTGCTAGAACCTCTGGGACGGCCACTGAAGCTTTCTTT | TRBJ1-1 | . | . | TRBV20-1
CASSQGYGYTF | TGTGCCAGCAGCCAGGGATATGGCTACACCTTC | TRBJ1-2 | few | . | TRBV28
CASSLGLGQDTF | TGTGCCAGCAGCTTAGGATTAGGACAGGACACCTTC | TRBJ1-2 | . | TRBD1 | TRBV7-9
CASTAGLGTEAFF | TGTGCCAGCACCGCGGGCCTGGGCACTGAAGCTTTCTTT | TRBJ1-1 | few | . | TRBV6-1
CASSLVRQGDGYTF | TGTGCCAGCAGCTTAGTCCGACAGGGAGATGGCTACACCTTC | TRBJ1-2 | . | TRBD1 | TRBV7-9
CSARDQGGGNQPQHF | TGCAGTGCTAGAGATCAGGGAGGTGGGAATCAGCCCCAGCATTTT | TRBJ1-5 | . | . | TRBV20-1
CASSLATDLNTEAFF | TGTGCCAGCAGCTTGGCGACGGACCTCAACACTGAAGCTTTCTTT | TRBJ1-1 | . | . | TRBV5-4
CASSLGGQAPSNTEAFF | TGTGCCAGCAGCCTTGGGGGACAGGCCCCTTCGAACACTGAAGCTTTCTTT | TRBJ1-1 | . | TRBD1 | TRBV7-2
CAWGTVGAFF | TGTGCCTGGGGGACTGTTGGGGCTTTCTTT | TRBJ1-1 | . | . | TRBV30
CSARSGTGYDGYTF | TGCAGTGCTAGATCCGGGACAGGGTATGACGGCTACACCTTC | TRBJ1-2 | . | TRBD1 | TRBV20-1
CASSQGDGINYGYTF | TGTGCCAGCAGCCAAGGAGACGGGATTAACTATGGCTACACCTTC | TRBJ1-2 | . | . | TRBV4-2
CASSLWTFSEYGYTF | TGTGCCAGCAGCTTATGGACTTTCTCAGAATATGGCTACACCTTC | TRBJ1-2 | . | . | TRBV7-2
CASSPTQLENGYTF | TGTGCCAGCAGCCCTACGCAGCTTGAGAATGGCTACACCTTC | TRBJ1-2 | . | . | TRBV5-4
CASKQPQNYGYTF | TGTGCCAGCAAACAGCCCCAGAACTATGGCTACACCTTC | TRBJ1-2 | few | . | TRBV7-2
CASTGRKEPSDGYTF | TGTGCCAGCACGGGCAGGAAGGAGCCCTCGGATGGCTACACCTTC | TRBJ1-2 | few | . | TRBV6-2/TRBV6-3
CASSFGRGSYNEQFF | TGTGCCAGCAGTTTCGGCAGGGGCTCCTACAATGAGCAGTTCTTC | TRBJ2-1 | . | . | TRBV27
CASSRGETQYF | TGTGCCAGCAGTCGGGGGGAGACCCAGTACTTC | TRBJ2-5 | . | . | TRBV7-8
CSASPDSRYEQYF | TGCAGTGCTAGCCCGGACAGCCGCTACGAGCAGTACTTC | TRBJ2-7 | . | . | TRBV20-1
CASSPNVGSANTGELFF | TGTGCCAGCAGCCCCAACGTTGGGAGCGCGAACACCGGGGAGCTGTTTTTT | TRBJ2-2 | . | . | TRBV7-3
CASERTSGGPNTGELFF | TGTGCCAGCGAACGAACTAGCGGGGGACCGAACACCGGGGAGCTGTTTTTT | TRBJ2-2 | . | TRBD2 | TRBV6-1
CASSSSVPGQGSDIYGYTF | TGTGCCAGCAGCTCCTCAGTCCCGGGACAGGGATCGGATATCTATGGCTACACCTTC | TRBJ1-2 | . | TRBD1 | TRBV7-9
CSAGTRDSQFF | TGCAGTGCTGGGACACGGGACTCGCAGTTCTTC | TRBJ2-1 | . | . | TRBV20-1
CASSWDREGGELFF | TGTGCCAGCAGCTGGGACAGGGAGGGCGGGGAGCTGTTTTTT | TRBJ2-2 | . | TRBD1 | TRBV7-8
CASRRPMIYGYTF | TGTGCCAGCAGGCGGCCGATGATCTATGGCTACACCTTC | TRBJ1-2 | . | . | TRBV5-8
CASSMARGGAFF | TGTGCCAGCAGTATGGCCAGGGGGGGAGCTTTCTTT | TRBJ1-1 | . | TRBD1 | TRBV6-1
CASREDRAMNSPLHF | TGTGCCAGCAGAGAGGACAGGGCCATGAATTCACCCCTCCACTTT | TRBJ1-6 | few | TRBD1 | TRBV6-4
CASSEVQGRDTQYF | TGTGCCAGCAGTGAGGTTCAGGGGAGAGATACGCAGTATTTT | TRBJ2-3 | . | . | TRBV25-1
CASSLGRWGNGYTF | TGTGCCAGCAGCCTCGGGCGGTGGGGGAATGGCTACACCTTC | TRBJ1-2 | . | . | TRBV12-3/TRBV12-4
CSAGGQLYNSPLHF | TGCAGTGCCGGGGGACAGCTCTATAATTCACCCCTCCACTTT | TRBJ1-6 | few | TRBD1 | TRBV20-1
CASSIGLAGGRDTQYF | TGTGCCAGTAGTATCGGGCTAGCGGGGGGGAGAGATACGCAGTATTTT | TRBJ2-3 | once | TRBD2 | TRBV19
CASSSTGGRVFF | TGTGCCAGTAGTTCAACAGGGGGAAGGGTGTTTTTT | TRBJ2-2 | . | TRBD1 | TRBV19
CASRDGEGRLTSPLHF | TGTGCCAGCAGGGACGGAGAGGGGCGGTTAACTTCACCCCTCCACTTT | TRBJ1-6 | . | . | TRBV2
CASSEDVGPQHF | TGTGCCAGCAGTGAAGACGTGGGGCCCCAGCATTTT | TRBJ1-5 | . | . | TRBV2